This T cell receptor (beta chain) was observed in a study of OX40 agonist ivuxolimab in advanced cancers. Study context: Patients were treated with ivuxolimab, an agonistic anti-OX40 (CD134) antibody. Notes on the study in general: CD8+ T cells showed, on average, more clonal expansion than CD4+ cells.

Exclusion of a patient followed from autoimmune disease history or systemic immunosuppression. Peripheral blood came from all dose cohorts at three timepoints. The length of the CDR3 is 15 residues. Trimming cost V 6 bases and J 5 bases; bases outside gene matches: 11. Per germline, CDR1 MGHRA and CDR2 YSYEKL. Concerning this clone: As yet, its antigen is unknown.

Here immunoSEQ multiplex PCR was the method, and the copy in TCRdb shows in-frame clones only, minus some. The sample yields tens of thousands of clones, over 80% seen once. The material was CD4+ or CD8+ T cells sorted from blood, obtained in a trial of the OX40 agonist ivuxolimab. The V gene is TRBV4-1, the J gene TRBJ1-1; 8 bases are a match to TRBD1. This receptor was taken from an adult with an advanced solid tumor such as melanoma, head and neck, liver or kidney cancer. In nucleotides, the CDR3 is TGCGCCAGCAGTTACCAGGGGGCGCTGGGAACTGAAGCTTTCTTT. The encoded protein is CASSYQGALGTEAFF.